This TCR beta chain comes out of a study of OX40 agonist ivuxolimab in advanced cancers. Patients with autoimmune history or systemic immunosuppression were excluded. The table came from immunoSEQ multiplex PCR; TCRdb's copy has only in-frame clones and leaves some out. The table has about 100,000 clones, about 88% seen once. Looked up from germline, CDR1 is SNHLY and CDR2 is FYNNEI. J gave up 2 bases and V 5 bases, and 5 bases lay outside the gene matches. The CDR3 covers 14 residues. The source of this sequence is an adult with an advanced solid tumor such as melanoma, head and neck, liver or kidney cancer. The chain has TRBV2 and TRBJ1-1; 7 nucleotides agree with TRBD1. The sample consisted of CD4+ or CD8+ T cells sorted from blood, taken in a trial of the OX40 agonist ivuxolimab. The DNA for the CDR3 is TGTGCCAGCAGTTGGGACAGATTAAACACTGAAGCTTTCTTT. Protein sequence: CASSWDRLNTEAFF.